Listed below are T cell receptor beta chains from one sample, sequenced in a study of CD8+ T cells in alopecia areata. Assay used: immunoSEQ multiplex PCR; TCRdb lists only in-frame clones, some missing. The sample contains about 200,000 clones, less than 70% of which appear only once. The sequences come from CD4+ T cells sorted from blood, collected around week 47, from a patient treated with tofacitinib. Every receptor here comes from a human donor with alopecia areata. CDR3s include the opening cysteine and the closing phenylalanine or tryptophan. The D gene is left open where the match is weak. Size is omitted from some rows. Given values are once, few, many or a class for expanded clones.

D,size,V,J,CDR3,DNA
TRBD2,NA,TRBV2,TRBJ2-5,CASSDLAGSQETQYF,TGTGCCAGCAGTGATTTAGCGGGGAGCCAAGAGACCCAGTACTTC
NA,NA,TRBV30,TRBJ2-7,CAWRRGSYEQYF,TGTGCCTGGCGAAGGGGGTCCTACGAGCAGTACTTC
TRBD1,NA,TRBV29-1,TRBJ2-3,CSVDGTGGTDTQYF,TGCAGCGTTGATGGGACAGGGGGGACAGATACGCAGTATTTT
NA,many,TRBV12-5,TRBJ1-6,CASGFDEKSPLHF,TGTGCTAGTGGTTTCGATGAGAAGTCACCCCTCCACTTT
NA,NA,TRBV30,TRBJ2-6,CAWSGITGANVLTF,TGTGCCTGGAGTGGGATAACTGGGGCCAACGTCCTGACTTTC
NA,NA,TRBV15,TRBJ1-6,CATSSADSPLHF,TGTGCCACCAGCAGTGCTGATTCACCCCTCCACTTT
NA,NA,TRBV11-2,TRBJ2-7,CASSLLRHVEQYF,TGTGCCAGCAGCTTACTACGACACGTAGAGCAGTACTTC
NA,NA,TRBV5-1,TRBJ2-5,CASSLGDTGQETQYF,TGCGCCAGCAGCTTGGGAGACACAGGTCAAGAGACCCAGTACTTC
TRBD1,NA,TRBV25-1,TRBJ1-2,CASSETGQRFYGYTF,TGTGCCAGCAGTGAAACGGGACAGCGCTTCTATGGCTACACCTTC
NA,few,TRBV18,TRBJ2-4,CASSPGQAGTKNIQYF,TGTGCCAGCTCACCCGGACAGGCGGGAACCAAAAACATTCAGTACTTC